Below, 15 T cell receptor beta chains from the same sample are listed, as sequenced in a study of T cells in Graves' hyperthyroidism and ophthalmopathy (dated by TCRdb to about 2019). Libraries came from multiplex PCR. Sequenced on an Illumina HiSeq 2000. The TCR beta CDR3 regions were amplified from the RNA transcripts. For the first round of RT-PCR on the TCR CDR3, the HTBI primer set was used together with the Qiagen OneStep RT-PCR kit. TCRdb redid the processing of the public reads, applying fastp at Q25 and MiXCR, and retained in-frame beta chains. One record per CDR3 amino acid sequence lists the most common genes and DNA. Here the sample has 200,000 to 300,000 distinct CDR3 sequences; approximately 23% occur a single time. The top ten hold about 40% of the sample. The material sequenced was blood. These receptor sequences come from a woman in her thirties or forties with Graves' ophthalmopathy.

At least ten counts were recorded for this clonotype. Since a much larger clone is just one base distant, this may be a read error. V gene TRBV9 combines with J gene TRBJ2-7, with 10 nucleotides matching TRBD1. This CDR3 is built from 15 residues. The germline gives CDR1 SGDLS, CDR2 YYNGEE. CDR3: CASGVETGGLYEQYF. The CDR3 coding sequence is TGTGCCAGCGGCGTAGAGACAGGGGGCCTATACGAGCAGTACTTC.

The V call is TRBV24-1, the J call TRBJ2-3; D may be TRBD1 or TRBD2 (5 bases each). This CDR3 has 15 amino acids. The germline V gene has CDR1 KGHDR and CDR2 SFDVKD. Between the trimmed V and J ends, which lost 6 bases and 0 bases, there was a span of 12 bases. In nucleotides, the CDR3 is TGTGCCACCAGTACATTCCGGGACAGCACAGATACGCAGTATTTT. Translating it yields CATSTFRDSTDTQYF.

The chain carries TRBV7-2 and TRBJ1-3; D gene uncertain. CDR1 and CDR2 (germline): SGHTA, FQGNSA. The CDR3 consists of 15 residues. V shed 4 bases and J shed 0 bases, with 10 bases lying between them. The chain's CDR3 is CASSSATVSGNTIYF. The CDR3 bases are TGTGCCAGCAGCTCGGCGACCGTCTCTGGAAACACCATATATTTT. The full variable domain, completed using reference TRBV7-2 and TRBJ1-3, is GAGVSQSPSNKVTEKGKDVELRCDPISGHTALYWYRQSLGQGLEFLIYFQGNSAPDKSGLPSDRFSAERTGGSVSTLTIQRTQQEDSAVYLCASSSATVSGNTIYFGEGSWLTVV.

This clonotype showed up many times. The gene calls are TRBV19 and TRBJ2-6, with 7 nucleotides matching TRBD2. The CDR3 length is 21 residues. Germline trimming cut 5 bases from V and 0 bases from J; bases unmatched to any gene: 19. CDR1 is LNHDA and CDR2 is SQIVND in the germline V gene (reference sequence). In DNA form, the CDR3 reads TGTGCCAGTAGTCCCCTTTGGGACTACCAAGCGCTCTACTCTGGGGCCAACGTCCTGACTTTC. It encodes CASSPLWDYQALYSGANVLTF. Full variable domain (remainder filled in from reference TRBV19 and TRBJ2-6): DGGITQSPKYLFRKEGQNVTLSCEQNLNHDAMYWYRQDPGQGLRLIYYSQIVNDFQKGDIAEGYSVSREKKESFPLTVTSAQKNPTAFYLCASSPLWDYQALYSGANVLTFGAGSRLTVL.

This clonotype has a count of ten or more. The chain is built from TRBV3-1 and TRBJ2-7; D perhaps matches TRBD2 (5 bases). There are 14 residues in the CDR3. Trimming removed 4 bases at V and 7 bases at J, with 17 bases between. CDR1 and CDR2 from the germline V gene are LGHDT and YNNKEL (reference sequence). CDR3 protein: CASSLRHNPGEQYF. In DNA, the CDR3 is TGTGCCAGCAGCCTTCGTCACAACCCGGGGGAGCAGTACTTC.

V and J are TRBV28 and TRBJ2-5; TRBD2 matches at 14 bases. Germline V gives CDR1 MDHEN, CDR2 SYDVKM. V dropped 5 bases and J dropped 1; count of bases not matched to a gene: 9. The CDR3 runs to 18 residues. DNA of the CDR3: TGTGCCAGCAGTGCGACTAGCGGGAGGGCCCTTACCCAAGAGACCCAGTACTTC. Its translation is CASSATSGRALTQETQYF.

There are many counts of this clonotype. V is TRBV12-3 or TRBV12-4 and J is TRBJ2-7; 9 bases match TRBD2. The CDR3 extends over 13 amino acids. The V and J ends lost 5 bases and 3 bases, in that order; junction bases with no gene match: 2. This chain's CDR3 is CASSISGSYEQYF. CDR3 bases: TGTGCCAGCAGTATTAGCGGGAGCTACGAGCAGTACTTC.

This clonotype appeared many times. The chain uses TRBV6-5 and TRBJ2-7; weak D call: TRBD2 (5 bases). The ends were cut back, 4 bases at V and 3 bases at J, with 7 bases in the middle. The V gene's germline CDR1 is MNHEY and CDR2 SVGAGI. This CDR3 has 12 amino acids. In DNA form, the CDR3 reads TGTGCCAGCAGTTGGGGAGACTACGAGCAGTACTTC. This encodes CASSWGDYEQYF.

In the case of this clonotype: Germline and junction disagree at one end, which may indicate a read error. The chain employs TRBV20-1 and TRBJ2-2; D may be TRBD2 (6 bases). This CDR3 has 13 amino acids. The germline gives CDR1 DFQATT, CDR2 SNEGSKA (reference sequence). The CDR3 loop is CSAQDSNTGGLFF. CDR3 bases: TGCAGTGCTCAGGACTCGAACACCGGGGGGCTGTTTTTT.

The V and J genes are TRBV15 and TRBJ1-2, with D possibly TRBD1 on 5 matching bases. The germline V gene has CDR1 LNHNV and CDR2 YYDKDF (reference sequence). The CDR3 consists of 14 residues. V lost 0 bases and J lost 7, with 12 bases in between. CDR3 DNA sequence: TGTGCCACCAGCAGAGATCGATACGGGGGTGGCTACACCTTC. Amino acid sequence: CATSRDRYGGGYTF. Based on the CDR3 plus reference TRBV15 and TRBJ1-2, the full variable domain is DAMVIQNPRYQVTQFGKPVTLSCSQTLNHNVMYWYQQKSSQAPKLLFHYYDKDFNNEADTPDNFQSRRPNTSFCFLDIRSPGLGDTAMYLCATSRDRYGGGYTFGSGTRLTVV.

In its sample, this clonotype was seen many times. The genes are TRBV29-1 and TRBJ2-5; the D is unclear. The V end was cut by 3 bases, the J end by 3 bases, with 8 bases between. The CDR3 covers 12 residues. CDR1 is SQVTM, CDR2 ANQGSEA, per germline. The CDR3 nucleotides read TGCAGCGTTGATGGTGTAAAAGAGACCCAGTACTTC. It is translated as CSVDGVKETQYF. The full variable domain, its missing parts supplied by reference TRBV29-1 and TRBJ2-5, is SAVISQKPSRDICQRGTSLTIQCQVDSQVTMMFWYRQQPGQSLTLIATANQGSEATYESGFVIDKFPISRPNLTFSTLTVSNMSPEDSSIYLCSVDGVKETQYFGPGTRLLVL.

This clonotype was recorded at least ten times. CDR3 sequence: CSVEGQNTGELFF. CDR3 nucleotides: TGCAGCGTTGAGGGGCAGAACACCGGGGAGCTGTTTTTT. The gene calls are TRBV29-1 and TRBJ2-2; a possible D gene is TRBD1 (5 bases). Germline lookup yields CDR1 SQVTM and CDR2 ANQGSEA. The CDR3 is 13 amino acids. V lost 3 bases to trimming and J lost 1 base, with 6 bases between them.

The chain has TRBV6-2 or TRBV6-3 and TRBJ2-7; D gene unclear. The CDR3 consists of 14 residues. The germline V gene encodes CDR1 MNHEY and CDR2 SVGEGT. V was trimmed by 2 bases and J by 2 bases, leaving 10 bases between them. This CDR3 reads CASSYIDNPYEQYF. The CDR3 DNA reads as TGTGCCAGCAGTTACATTGATAACCCCTACGAGCAGTACTTC.

This clonotype was found once. The chain is built from TRBV5-1 and TRBJ1-1; D might be TRBD1 (5 bases). V was shortened by 3 bases and J by 2 bases, with 11 bases between the two germline ends. The CDR3 loop spans 14 amino acids. Germline CDR1 reads SGHRS; CDR2 reads YFSETQ. Here the CDR3 reads CASSSTDFNTEAFF. The DNA of the CDR3 is TGCGCCAGCAGCTCGACAGATTTCAACACTGAAGCTTTCTTT.

This clonotype was detected a few times. This chain connects TRBV4-2 to TRBJ2-2; 9 bases are shared with TRBD2. The germline CDR1 and CDR2 sequences are LGHNA and YNFKEQ. V trimming: 0 bases; J trimming: 4 bases; junction bases outside the gene matches: 15. This CDR3 has 20 amino acids. CDR3 protein: CASSQEEVPHSGSRTGELFF. In DNA, the CDR3 is TGTGCCAGCAGCCAAGAAGAGGTCCCCCATAGCGGGAGTCGCACCGGGGAGCTGTTTTTT.